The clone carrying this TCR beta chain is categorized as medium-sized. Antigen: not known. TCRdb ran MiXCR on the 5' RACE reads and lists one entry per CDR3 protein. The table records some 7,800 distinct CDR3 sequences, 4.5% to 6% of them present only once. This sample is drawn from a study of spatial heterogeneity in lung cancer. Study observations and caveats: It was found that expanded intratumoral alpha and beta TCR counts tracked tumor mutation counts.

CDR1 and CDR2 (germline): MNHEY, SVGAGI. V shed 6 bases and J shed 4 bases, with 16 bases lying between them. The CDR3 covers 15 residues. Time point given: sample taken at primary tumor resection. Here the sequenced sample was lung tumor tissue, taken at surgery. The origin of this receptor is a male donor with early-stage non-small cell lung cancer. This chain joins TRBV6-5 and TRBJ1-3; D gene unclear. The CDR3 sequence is CASSPGVMGGNTIYF. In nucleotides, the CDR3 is TGTGCCAGCAGCCCCGGAGTGATGGGCGGAAACACCATATATTTT.